These 28 T cell receptor beta chains share one sample of origin, sequenced in a study of graft-versus-host responses after intestinal transplantation (dated by TCRdb to 2020 to 2022). No antigens are known for them. The time point label, read with the paper, signifies: cells obtained before transplantation from donor or recipient. The library was made by the immunoSEQ multiplex PCR assay. Sourced from immuneACCESS, this table was stored by TCRdb with only in-frame sequences that have V and J called. A share of the clones is absent; for the studies checked, an unresolved V gene accounts for under half, and the remainder has no known explanation. The sample data list about 73,000 clones, and roughly 90% of these were observed just once. Of the sample, about 4% falls within the top ten clones. The specimen was unstimulated CD8+ T cells sorted from spleen or lymph node cells, collected before transplant. The receptor set was obtained from a human donor who was the organ donor for an intestinal transplant.

V and J are TRBV18 and TRBJ1-5, with 8 positions matching TRBD1. This CDR3 is 16 amino acids long. The germline gives CDR1 KGHSH, CDR2 LQKENI. V trimming: 0 bases; J trimming: 3 bases; junction bases outside the gene matches: 4. The CDR3 loop reads CASSPPLRGPNQPQHF. The CDR3 DNA reads TGTGCCAGCTCACCACCTCTCAGGGGGCCCAATCAGCCCCAGCATTTT.

The rearrangement uses TRBV2 and TRBJ1-1; possibly TRBD1 for D (5 bases). CDR1 SNHLY and CDR2 FYNNEI come from the germline V gene. The CDR3 runs to 14 residues. The V gene lost 3 bases and the J gene lost 6 bases, with 14 bases spanning the gap. The chain's CDR3 is CASSDSGGFPEAFF. The CDR3 DNA is TGTGCCAGCAGTGATTCGGGGGGGTTCCCTGAAGCTTTCTTT.

This chain joins TRBV29-1 and TRBJ1-2; D is uncertain. Deletions cut 5 bases from V and 8 bases from J, with 24 bases between. The CDR3 runs to 15 residues. Germline V gives CDR1 SQVTM, CDR2 ANQGSEA. For the CDR3, the DNA is TGCAGCGTTTCCCTATTGGAACCCGGGTCACGGGGCTACACCTTC. Translating gives CSVSLLEPGSRGYTF.

The chain combines TRBV7-9 with TRBJ1-4; D ambiguous. CDR1 and CDR2 from the germline V gene are SEHNR and FQNEAQ (reference sequence). The CDR3 has 16 residues. Trimming took 4 bases from V and 3 from J, leaving 15 bases between them. The CDR3 spells CASSSYIVGANEKLFF. As DNA, the CDR3 is TGTGCCAGCAGCTCCTATATCGTGGGAGCTAATGAAAAACTGTTTTTT.

The V call is TRBV4-1, the J call TRBJ1-2; 10 bases fit TRBD1. Germline V lookup: CDR1 MGHRA, CDR2 YSYEKL. This CDR3 contains 14 residues. V shed 4 bases, J shed 3 bases, and the junction held 2 bases outside the gene matches. CDR3 DNA: TGCGCCAGCAGCCCCGGGACAGGGGACTATGGCTACACCTTC. It is translated as CASSPGTGDYGYTF.

The V gene is TRBV7-9, the J gene TRBJ2-5; no definite D call. Germline CDR1 is SEHNR and CDR2 is FQNEAQ (reference sequence). This CDR3 is 14 amino acids long. V shed 1 base and J shed 5 bases, with 11 bases lying between them. CDR3: CASSLVGSSETQYF. The DNA of the CDR3 is TGTGCCAGCAGCTTAGTGGGCAGTTCGGAGACCCAGTACTTC.

The rearrangement joins TRBV5-1 to TRBJ2-1; possibly TRBD1 for D (6 bases). The CDR3 runs 15 residues. V was trimmed by 5 bases and J by 0 bases, leaving 12 bases between them. The germline V gene has CDR1 SGHRS and CDR2 YFSETQ. The DNA for the CDR3 is TGCGCCAGCAGTCCAGGGGCCAACTCCTACAATGAGCAGTTCTTC. Its protein is CASSPGANSYNEQFF.

This clone was recorded only once. J is TRBJ2-7 and V is TRBV7-6, with TRBD1 as a possible D gene (8 bases). Germline assignment: CDR1 SGHVS and CDR2 FNYEAQ. This CDR3 contains 16 residues. The CDR3 reads CASSLAGGTGPYEQYV. CDR3 nucleotides: TGTGCCAGCAGCCTAGCCGGGGGGACAGGACCCTACGAGCAGTACGTC.

This chain uses TRBV19 with TRBJ1-5; 9 bases map to TRBD1. The trim removed 4 bases at V and 7 bases at J, leaving 2 bases unmatched. Germline CDR1 and CDR2: LNHDA and SQIVND (reference sequence). The CDR3 runs to 13 residues. CDR3 region: CASSRDRDQPQHF. CDR3 bases: TGTGCCAGTAGTAGGGACAGGGACCAGCCCCAGCATTTT.

This chain connects TRBV19 to TRBJ2-2; D remains unclear. The CDR3 runs to 13 residues. Trimming shortened V by 5 bases and J by 5 bases, and 9 bases separated the two germline ends. CDR1 and CDR2 from the germline V gene are LNHDA and SQIVND (reference sequence). The CDR3 DNA is TGTGCCAGTAGTTATAGTATTACCGGGGAGCTGTTTTTT. This translates into CASSYSITGELFF.

The rearrangement uses TRBV27 and TRBJ2-1; no reliable D call. Germline V gives CDR1 MNHEY, CDR2 SMNVEV (reference sequence). Trimming took off 2 bases at V and 6 bases at J, with 8 bases between the two ends. CDR3 size: 13 residues. This CDR3 reads CASSLNFLNEQFF. The CDR3 DNA follows: TGTGCCAGCAGTTTAAACTTTCTCAATGAGCAGTTCTTC.

This clone turned up a few times. This chain connects TRBV5-1 to TRBJ1-3, with 9 positions matching TRBD1. V shed 9 bases, J shed 3 bases, and the junction held 4 bases outside the gene matches. Germline V gene sequence: CDR1 SGHRS, CDR2 YFSETQ. This CDR3 contains 13 residues. The CDR3 region has the DNA TGCGCCACCGGGACAGGGTTTGGAAACACCATATATTTT. Translated: CATGTGFGNTIYF.

V is TRBV7-9 and J is TRBJ1-2; a possible D gene is TRBD1 (6 bases). CDR3 length equals 13 residues. Trimming took off 1 base at V and 12 bases at J, with 15 bases between the two ends. Germline values: CDR1 SEHNR, CDR2 FQNEAQ (reference sequence). CDR3 in DNA: TGTGCCAGCAGCTTAGGACAGGTTCCCTCGCACACCTTC. Its translation: CASSLGQVPSHTF.

The chain is built from TRBV27 and TRBJ2-1; the D gene is possibly TRBD1 (6 bases). This CDR3 contains 12 residues. Trimming took off 6 bases at V and 6 bases at J, with 9 bases between the two ends. Germline CDR1 and CDR2: MNHEY and SMNVEV (reference sequence). Written as DNA, the CDR3 is TGTGCCAGCAGACTAGGGGGCAATGAGCAGTTCTTC. Translated: CASRLGGNEQFF.

This chain joins TRBV4-2 and TRBJ2-3; TRBD2 agrees at 11 bases. Germline lookup yields CDR1 LGHNA and CDR2 YNFKEQ. The V segment lost 2 bases and the J segment 5 bases; nucleotides outside the gene matches: 3. The CDR3 is 15 residues long. CDR3 sequence reads: CASSQQGLAEDTQYF. CDR3 bases: TGTGCCAGCAGCCAACAGGGACTAGCGGAAGATACGCAGTATTTT.

V and J are TRBV6-1 and TRBJ2-2, with 7 bases identical to TRBD2. CDR1 is MNHNS, CDR2 SASEGT, per germline. This CDR3 has 17 residues. V was pared by 3 bases and J by 2 bases, with 9 bases of the junction left unmatched. The CDR3 spells CASSERLPGGNTGELFF. The CDR3 coding sequence is TGTGCCAGCAGTGAGAGACTACCGGGGGGTAACACCGGGGAGCTGTTTTTT.

Here the CDR3 reads CASSLAGNTEAFF. The CDR3 nucleotides are TGCGCCAGCAGCTTGGCCGGGAACACTGAAGCTTTCTTT. The chain has TRBV5-1 and TRBJ1-1; D call uncertain. CDR3 length: 13 amino acids. In germline, CDR1 is SGHRS, CDR2 YFSETQ. V shed 0 bases and J shed 1 base, with 4 bases lying between them. Based on the CDR3 plus reference TRBV5-1 and TRBJ1-1, the full variable domain is KAGVTQTPRYLIKTRGQQVTLSCSPISGHRSVSWYQQTPGQGLQFLFEYFSETQRNKGNFPGRFSGRQFSNSRSEMNVSTLELGDSALYLCASSLAGNTEAFFGQGTRLTVV.

The V gene is TRBV6-5, the J gene TRBJ1-1; 7 bases are shared with TRBD1. Germline CDR1 is MNHEY and CDR2 is SVGAGI. CDR3 length: 13 amino acids. Trimming cost V 2 bases and J 5 bases; bases outside gene matches: 2. The CDR3 nucleotides read TGTGCCAGCAGTTACGGGGGACAGACTGAAGCTTTCTTT. This sequence encodes CASSYGGQTEAFF.

CDR3: CASNKYGWTGLNQPQHF. The CDR3 coding sequence is TGTGCCAGCAACAAATACGGGTGGACAGGGCTCAATCAGCCCCAGCATTTT. The chain couples TRBV28 to TRBJ1-5; 8 nucleotides match TRBD1. J lost 3 bases, V lost 7 bases, and 14 bases had no gene match. The CDR3 consists of 17 residues. Germline V lookup: CDR1 MDHEN, CDR2 SYDVKM.

The chain uses TRBV27 and TRBJ1-4; D uncertain. Germline V gene data show CDR1 as MNHEY and CDR2 as SMNVEV (reference sequence). This CDR3 region has 13 residues. The V end was cut by 4 bases, the J end by 8 bases, with 11 bases between. The CDR3 sequence is CASSSLGEEKLFF. For the CDR3, the DNA is TGTGCCAGCAGTTCCCTCGGGGAGGAAAAACTGTTTTTT. The full variable domain, rest sourced from reference TRBV27 and TRBJ1-4, is EAQVTQNPRYLITVTGKKLTVTCSQNMNHEYMSWYRQDPGLGLRQIYYSMNVEVTDKGDVPEGYKVSRKEKRNFPLILESPSPNQTSLYFCASSSLGEEKLFFGSGTQLSVL.

The chain employs TRBV11-2 and TRBJ1-5; the match to TRBD1 covers 10 bases. V gave up 2 bases and J gave up 8 bases; unmatched junction bases: 6. This CDR3 is 15 amino acids long. Per the germline V gene, CDR1 is SGHAT and CDR2 is FQNNGV. CDR3 sequence: CASSLMGQGTEPQHF. The CDR3 DNA is TGTGCCAGCAGCTTAATGGGACAGGGGACGGAGCCCCAGCATTTT.

The chain links TRBV7-6 to TRBJ2-5; TRBD2 matches at 7 bases. V was pared by 1 base and J by 6 bases, with 11 bases of the junction left unmatched. Germline V gene sequence: CDR1 SGHVS, CDR2 FNYEAQ. This CDR3 is built from 16 residues. The CDR3 nucleotides read TGTGCCAGCAGCTTAGGGGCCGGGGGGACCCTCCAGACCCAGTACTTC. As protein: CASSLGAGGTLQTQYF.

J is TRBJ1-1 and V is TRBV11-2; 7 bases line up with TRBD1. The CDR3 covers 14 residues. Germline V gives CDR1 SGHAT, CDR2 FQNNGV. Trimming at V came to 3 bases and at J to 6 bases, leaving 7 bases not matched to a gene. CDR3 coding DNA: TGTGCCAGCAGCTTCAAGGGGGCGATTGCTGAAGCTTTCTTT. The encoded protein is CASSFKGAIAEAFF.

V and J are TRBV5-8 and TRBJ2-5, with 15 positions matching TRBD2. Trimming removed 2 bases from V and 5 bases from J; junction bases left unmatched: 7. Per the germline V gene, CDR1 is SGHTS and CDR2 is YDEGEE. This CDR3 has 17 amino acids. The CDR3 DNA reads TGTGCCAGCAGCTTAGATGGCGGACTAGCGGGGGGGGAGACCCAGTACTTC. This gives the protein CASSLDGGLAGGETQYF.

This chain joins TRBV4-1 and TRBJ1-5; TRBD1 aligns across 7 bases. From germline, CDR1 is MGHRA and CDR2 YSYEKL. The V and J ends lost 4 bases and 2 bases, in that order; junction bases with no gene match: 2. CDR3 length equals 14 residues. The DNA for the CDR3 is TGCGCCAGCAGCCCTGGACAGGGCAATCAGCCCCAGCATTTT. As protein: CASSPGQGNQPQHF.

This chain joins TRBV7-9 and TRBJ1-1; 8 bases agree with TRBD1. The CDR3 sequence is 15 residues long. From germline, CDR1 is SEHNR and CDR2 FQNEAQ (reference sequence). Germline trimming cut 5 bases from V and 1 base from J; bases unmatched to any gene: 6. For the CDR3, the DNA is TGTGCCAGCAGCCCCAGGACAGGGCCGAACACTGAAGCTTTCTTT. This gives the protein CASSPRTGPNTEAFF.

The chain links TRBV6-5 to TRBJ2-5, with TRBD2 matching over 8 bases. Germline CDR1 is MNHEY and CDR2 is SVGAGI. This CDR3 has 16 amino acids. V was pared by 2 bases and J by 3 bases, with 8 bases of the junction left unmatched. CDR3 DNA: TGTGCCAGCAGTTACACCGCGGGGGGCAAGAAAGAGACCCAGTACTTC. The encoded protein is CASSYTAGGKKETQYF.

This clone was picked up one time. This chain links TRBV2 with TRBJ2-7; D remains ambiguous. Germline V gene lookup returns CDR1 SNHLY and CDR2 FYNNEI. With 3 bases removed from V and 7 bases from J, the gap between germline ends came to 4 bases. This CDR3 is 10 amino acids long. The chain's CDR3 is CASSDWEQYV. DNA of the CDR3: TGTGCCAGCAGTGATTGGGAGCAGTACGTC.